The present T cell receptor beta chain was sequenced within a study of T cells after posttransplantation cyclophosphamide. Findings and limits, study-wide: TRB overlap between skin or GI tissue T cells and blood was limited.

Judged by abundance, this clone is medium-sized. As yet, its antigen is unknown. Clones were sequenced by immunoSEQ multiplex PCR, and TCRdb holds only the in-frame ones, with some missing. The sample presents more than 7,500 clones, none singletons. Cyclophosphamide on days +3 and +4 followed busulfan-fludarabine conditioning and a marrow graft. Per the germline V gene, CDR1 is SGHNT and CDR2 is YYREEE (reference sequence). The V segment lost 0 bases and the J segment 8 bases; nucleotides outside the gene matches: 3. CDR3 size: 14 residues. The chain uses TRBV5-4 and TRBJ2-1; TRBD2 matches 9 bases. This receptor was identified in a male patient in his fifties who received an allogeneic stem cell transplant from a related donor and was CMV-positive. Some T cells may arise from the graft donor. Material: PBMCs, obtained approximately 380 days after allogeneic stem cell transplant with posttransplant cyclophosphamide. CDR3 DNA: TGTGCCAGCAGCTTGGCGGCGGGAGGGTATGAGCAGTTCTTC. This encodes CASSLAAGGYEQFF. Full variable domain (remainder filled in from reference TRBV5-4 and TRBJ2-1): ETGVTQSPTHLIKTRGQQVTLRCSSQSGHNTVSWYQQALGQGPQFIFQYYREEENGRGNFPPRFSGLQFPNYSSELNVNALELDDSALYLCASSLAAGGYEQFFGPGTRLTVL.